This TCR beta chain appears in the sequencing data of a study of cytomegalovirus exposure and HLA in healthy donors. Study conclusions and caveats: Reportedly, fewer N-insertions than the approximately 700-donor mean appeared in an Asian-associated ancestry cluster in a later analysis. When analyzed later, the rates of TCR association showed variation by HLA locus, with DRB1 the most and HLA-C the fewest. Previous analysis showed most TCR beta V segments were productive about 90% or about 30% of the time. Further analysis, carried out later, found HLA-associated TCR beta chains more clonally expanded than equally common other chains.

Comment on this clone: Its antigen is as yet unknown.

Germline CDR1 is SGHRS and CDR2 is YFSETQ. The CDR3 contains 15 residues. V was pared by 3 bases and J by 1 base, with 10 bases between. Primers included in the PCR were 60 Vbeta and 13 Jbeta primers. Clones were read by immunoSEQ multiplex PCR, and TCRdb kept only the in-frame ones, dropping some. Seen here are around 120,000 clones, roughly 82% observed once, and the top ten hold 1% to 1.5%. The TCR originated in a boy aged 5-17 years in good health and CMV-seronegative. Sequenced material: PBMCs. This chain uses TRBV5-1 with TRBJ2-2; D is possibly TRBD2 (5 bases). CDR3 loop: CASSSRTQNTGELFF. The DNA for the CDR3 is TGCGCCAGCAGCTCACGGACTCAGAACACCGGGGAGCTGTTTTTT.